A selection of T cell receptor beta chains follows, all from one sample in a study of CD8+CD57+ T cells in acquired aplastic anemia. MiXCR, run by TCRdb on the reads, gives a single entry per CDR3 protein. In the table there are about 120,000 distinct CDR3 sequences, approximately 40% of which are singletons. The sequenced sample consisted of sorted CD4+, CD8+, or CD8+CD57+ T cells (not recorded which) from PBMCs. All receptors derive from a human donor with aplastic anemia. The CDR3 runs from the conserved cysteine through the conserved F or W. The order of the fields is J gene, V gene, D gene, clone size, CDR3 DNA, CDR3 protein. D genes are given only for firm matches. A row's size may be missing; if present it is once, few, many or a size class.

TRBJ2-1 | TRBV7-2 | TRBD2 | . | TGTGCCAGCAGCCCGGGGGGATGGAATGAGCAGTTCTTC | CASSPGGWNEQFF
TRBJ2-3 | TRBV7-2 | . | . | TGTGCCAGCAGTCGGAACAGCCCGGATACGCAGTATTTT | CASSRNSPDTQYF
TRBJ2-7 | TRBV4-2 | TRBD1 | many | TGTGCCAGCAGCCCCTTGGCAGGGGGCATCTCACCGAGCTCCTACGAGCAGTACTTC | CASSPLAGGISPSSYEQYF
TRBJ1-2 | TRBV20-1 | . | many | TGCAGTGCTAGTTTAGACTATGGCTACACCTTC | CSASLDYGYTF
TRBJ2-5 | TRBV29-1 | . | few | TGCAGCGTATCTCGGGACGTGGGATCGTCCCAGTACTTC | CSVSRDVGSSQYF
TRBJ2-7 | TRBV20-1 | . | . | TGCAGTGCTCAGGTTGCCTACGAGCAGTACTTC | CSAQVAYEQYF
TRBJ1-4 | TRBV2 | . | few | TGTGCCAGCAGCACAGGGTTTAATGAAAAACTGTTTTTT | CASSTGFNEKLFF
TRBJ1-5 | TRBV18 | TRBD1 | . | TGTGCCAGCTCATCGACAGGGGAAAATCAGCCCCAGCATTTT | CASSSTGENQPQHF
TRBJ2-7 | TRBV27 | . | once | TGTGCCAGCAGTTTATCGGACGGGTGGGGGGAGCACGAGCAGTACTTC | CASSLSDGWGEHEQYF
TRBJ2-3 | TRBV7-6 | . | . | TGTGCCAGCAGCTTAGCCGGGGTTACGCAGTATTTT | CASSLAGVTQYF
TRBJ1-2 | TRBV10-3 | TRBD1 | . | TGTGCCATCAGTGAGTCGGGACAGGGATTCGGCTACACCTTC | CAISESGQGFGYTF
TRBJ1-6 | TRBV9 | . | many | TGTGCCAGCAGCGTGCTTACAGGGAATTCACCCCTCCACTTT | CASSVLTGNSPLHF
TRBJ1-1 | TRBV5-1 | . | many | TGCGCCAGCAGCTTCTCGGTCGCAGGGTTAGGAGCTTTCTTT | CASSFSVAGLGAFF
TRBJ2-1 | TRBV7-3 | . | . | TGCGCCAGCAGCCCTCAGAACCGCAATGAGCAGTTCTTC | CASSPQNRNEQFF
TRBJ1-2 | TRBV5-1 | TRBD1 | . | TGCGCCAGCAGACCTGGGACAGGGGGCGGTTATGGCTGCACCTTC | CASRPGTGGGYGCTF
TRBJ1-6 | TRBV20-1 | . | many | TGCAGTGCTAGCATCCCCGGACCGAATTCACCCCTCCACTTT | CSASIPGPNSPLHF
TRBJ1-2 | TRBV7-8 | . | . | TGTGCCAGCAGCTTAGGTTTTGACTATGGCTACACCTTC | CASSLGFDYGYTF
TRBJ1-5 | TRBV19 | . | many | TGTGCCAGTAGTCCAAGCGGGAGGGGTTTAGGCTTCAATCAGCCCCAGCATTTT | CASSPSGRGLGFNQPQHF
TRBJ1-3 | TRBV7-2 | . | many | TGTGCCAGCAGCTTAGCCTCCCCCGCAGGAAACACCATATATTTT | CASSLASPAGNTIYF
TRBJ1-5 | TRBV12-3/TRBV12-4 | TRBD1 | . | TGTGCCAGCAGTTTAGCGACAGGGGCGGGGAGCGATCAGCCCCAGCATTTT | CASSLATGAGSDQPQHF
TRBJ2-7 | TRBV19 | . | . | TGTGCCATTCCCCAGGGGGAGCAGTACTTC | CAIPQGEQYF
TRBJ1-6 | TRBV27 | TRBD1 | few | TGTGCCAGCCGTTTACGACAGGGGCGGACTAATTCACCCCTCCACTTT | CASRLRQGRTNSPLHF
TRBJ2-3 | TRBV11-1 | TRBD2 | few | TGTGCCAGCAGCTTATTGGGGGACCTAGCGGGGGGGCGCGACACAGATACGCAGTATTTT | CASSLLGDLAGGRDTDTQYF
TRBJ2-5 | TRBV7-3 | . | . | TGTGCCAGCAGCCCTGGGGGCTACCAAGAGACCCAGTACTTC | CASSPGGYQETQYF
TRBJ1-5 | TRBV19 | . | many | TGTGCCAGTAGTCCAACCGGGGGGAGGGGATCAGCCCAGCATTTT | CASSPTGGRGSAQHF
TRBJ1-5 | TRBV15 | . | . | TGTGCCACCAGCAGAGATGAACTTAGCAATCAGCCCCAGCATTTT | CATSRDELSNQPQHF
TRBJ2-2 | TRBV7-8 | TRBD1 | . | TGTGCCAGCAGCCTTTATACAGGGGGAACGAACACCGGGGAGCTGTTTTTT | CASSLYTGGTNTGELFF
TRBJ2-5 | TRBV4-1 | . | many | TGCGCCAGCAGCCAAATCATTCAAGAGACCCAGTACTTC | CASSQIIQETQYF
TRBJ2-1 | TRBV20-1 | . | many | TGCAGTGCTAGGGTTCGATTGGGGGAGATACAGTTCTTC | CSARVRLGEIQFF
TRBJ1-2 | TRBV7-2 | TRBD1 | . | TGTGCCAGCAGCCCCCAGGGACAGGGTGGGGGCTACACCTTC | CASSPQGQGGGYTF
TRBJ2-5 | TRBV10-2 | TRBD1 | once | TGCGCCAGCAGTCGGGACAGCCAAGAGACCCAGTACTTC | CASSRDSQETQYF
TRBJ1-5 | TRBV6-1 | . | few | TGTGCCAGCTGGGTGAGTTTGAGGGATCAGCCCCAGCATTTT | CASWVSLRDQPQHF
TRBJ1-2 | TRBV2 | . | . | TGTGCCAGCAGTGAGGGACACGAGCACTATGGCTACACCTTC | CASSEGHEHYGYTF
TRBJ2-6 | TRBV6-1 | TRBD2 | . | TGTGCCAGCAGTCGGACTAGCGGGGGCACTGGGGCCAACGTCCTGACTTTC | CASSRTSGGTGANVLTF
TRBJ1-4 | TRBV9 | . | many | TGTGCCAGCAGCGTGGGGTCTGGGAGGGTTGAAAAACTGTTTTTT | CASSVGSGRVEKLFF
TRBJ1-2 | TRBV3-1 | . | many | TGTGCCAGCAGCCGGCTCTCAGGCTACACCTTC | CASSRLSGYTF
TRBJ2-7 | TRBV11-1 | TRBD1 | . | TGTGCCAGCACTAAAACGACAGGGGCTAGCCAAGCCTACGAGCAGTACTTC | CASTKTTGASQAYEQYF
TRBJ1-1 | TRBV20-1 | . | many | TGCAGTGCTAGCAGAAGGGGTGGTAGGGTGGCGAACACTGAAGCTTTCTTT | CSASRRGGRVANTEAFF
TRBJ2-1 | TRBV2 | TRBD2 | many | TGTGCCAGCAGCCCCCTAGCGGGAGCATACAATGAGCAGTTCTTC | CASSPLAGAYNEQFF
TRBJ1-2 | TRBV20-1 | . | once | TGCAGTGCTAGGTGGCGAGATGGCTACACCTTC | CSARWRDGYTF
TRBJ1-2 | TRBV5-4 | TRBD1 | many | TGTGCCAGCAGCATAGCAGACAGGGGGGGCTACACCTTC | CASSIADRGGYTF
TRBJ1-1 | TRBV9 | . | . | TGTGCCAGCAGCGGGGGGACGCTGAACACTGAAGCTTTCTTT | CASSGGTLNTEAFF
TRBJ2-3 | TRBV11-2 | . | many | TGTGCCAGCAGCTTAGGAGACAGGCTTCTCACAGATACGCAGTATTTT | CASSLGDRLLTDTQYF